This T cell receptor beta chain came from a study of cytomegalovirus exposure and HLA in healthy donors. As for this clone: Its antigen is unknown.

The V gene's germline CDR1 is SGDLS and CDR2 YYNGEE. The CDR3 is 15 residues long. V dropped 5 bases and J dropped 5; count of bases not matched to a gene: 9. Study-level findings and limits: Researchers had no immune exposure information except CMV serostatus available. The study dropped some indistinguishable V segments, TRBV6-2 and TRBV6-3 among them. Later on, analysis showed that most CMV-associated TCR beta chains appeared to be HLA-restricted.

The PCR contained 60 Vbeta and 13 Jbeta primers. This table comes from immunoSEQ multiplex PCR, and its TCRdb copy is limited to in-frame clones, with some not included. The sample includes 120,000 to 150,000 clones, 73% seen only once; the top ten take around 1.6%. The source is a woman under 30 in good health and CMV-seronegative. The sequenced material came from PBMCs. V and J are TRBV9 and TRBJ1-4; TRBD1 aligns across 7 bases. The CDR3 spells CASSRGTDFNEKLFF. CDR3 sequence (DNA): TGTGCCAGCAGTAGGGGGACAGACTTCAATGAAAAACTGTTTTTT.